The clone carrying this T cell receptor (beta chain) was counted only a few times. The data belong to a study of T cells after posttransplantation cyclophosphamide. Some clones are missing from TCRdb's copy, which holds only in-frame ones; the method was immunoSEQ multiplex PCR. This repertoire lists over 25,000 clones without singletons; 4% to 5.5% sits in the top ten. CDR1 and CDR2 (germline): LGHNA, YNFKEQ. V was pared by 1 base and J by 0 bases, with 3 bases of the junction left unmatched. The CDR3 loop spans 17 amino acids. The sequencing input was PBMCs. This chain joins TRBV4-2 and TRBJ2-2; 9 nucleotides match TRBD2. This clonotype was obtained from a woman aged 30 to 39 in good health and a related stem cell transplant donor. The CDR3 nucleotides are TGTGCCAGCAGCCAAGTAGCGGGGGACCCGAACACCGGGGAGCTGTTTTTT. Its translation is CASSQVAGDPNTGELFF.